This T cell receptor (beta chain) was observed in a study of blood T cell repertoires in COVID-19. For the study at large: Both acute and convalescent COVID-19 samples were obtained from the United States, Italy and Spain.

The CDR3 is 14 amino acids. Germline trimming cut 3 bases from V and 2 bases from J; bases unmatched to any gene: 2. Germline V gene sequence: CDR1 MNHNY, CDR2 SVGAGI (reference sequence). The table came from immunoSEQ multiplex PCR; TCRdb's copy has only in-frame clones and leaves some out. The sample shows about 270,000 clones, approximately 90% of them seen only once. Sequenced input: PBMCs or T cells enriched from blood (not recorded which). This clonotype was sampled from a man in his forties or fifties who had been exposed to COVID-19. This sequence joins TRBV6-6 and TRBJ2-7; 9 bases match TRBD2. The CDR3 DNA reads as TGTGCCAGCAGTTATGGCGGGAGGGCCTACGAGCAGTACTTC. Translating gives CASSYGGRAYEQYF.